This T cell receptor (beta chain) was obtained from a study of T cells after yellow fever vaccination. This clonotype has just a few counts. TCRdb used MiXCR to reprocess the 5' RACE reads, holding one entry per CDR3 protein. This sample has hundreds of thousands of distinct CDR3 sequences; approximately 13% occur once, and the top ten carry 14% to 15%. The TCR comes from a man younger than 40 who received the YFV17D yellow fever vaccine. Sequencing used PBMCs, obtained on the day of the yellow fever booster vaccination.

The DNA of the CDR3 is TGTGCCAGCAGTTCGCTAGCGCGCCCTAGCACAGATACGCAGTATTTT. Translation: CASSSLARPSTDTQYF. The V call is TRBV12-3 or TRBV12-4, the J call TRBJ2-3; possible D gene TRBD2, 6 bases. The CDR3 runs to 16 residues. The V end was cut by 4 bases, the J end by 0 bases, with 14 bases between.